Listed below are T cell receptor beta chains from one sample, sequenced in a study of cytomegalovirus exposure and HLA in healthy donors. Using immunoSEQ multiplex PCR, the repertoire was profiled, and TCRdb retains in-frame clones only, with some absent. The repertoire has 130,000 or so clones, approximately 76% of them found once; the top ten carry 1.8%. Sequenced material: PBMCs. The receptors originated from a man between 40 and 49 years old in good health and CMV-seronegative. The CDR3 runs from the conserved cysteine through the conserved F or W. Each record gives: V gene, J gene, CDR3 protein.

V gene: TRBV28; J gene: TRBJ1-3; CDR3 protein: CASSFSGSSGNTIYF
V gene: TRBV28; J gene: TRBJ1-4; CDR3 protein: CASSAPSKGYEKLFF
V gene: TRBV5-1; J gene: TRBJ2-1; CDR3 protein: CASSLVASNEQFF
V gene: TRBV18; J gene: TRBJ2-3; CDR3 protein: CASSEAETSSTQYF
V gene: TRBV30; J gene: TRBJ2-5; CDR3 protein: CAWKALETQYF
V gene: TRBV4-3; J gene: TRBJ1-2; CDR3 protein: CASSQRPTGDYGYTF
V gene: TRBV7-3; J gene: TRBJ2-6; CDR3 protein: CASSTSGGFSGANVLTF
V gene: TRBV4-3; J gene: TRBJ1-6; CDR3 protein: CASSPGQGYNSPLHF
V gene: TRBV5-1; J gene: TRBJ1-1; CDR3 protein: CASSLEGGALNTEAFF
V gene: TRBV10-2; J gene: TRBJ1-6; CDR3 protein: CASSPQGEGNSPLHF
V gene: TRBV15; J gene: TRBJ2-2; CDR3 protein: CATSIPFRDRGRSSTGELFF
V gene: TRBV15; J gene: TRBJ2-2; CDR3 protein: CATSREAGGGDTGELFF
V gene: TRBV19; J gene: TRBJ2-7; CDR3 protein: CASSIVGGRTYEQYF
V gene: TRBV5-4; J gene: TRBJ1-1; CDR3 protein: CASRGRGNTEAFF
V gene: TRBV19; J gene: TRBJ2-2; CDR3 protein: CASKPGQSTGELFF
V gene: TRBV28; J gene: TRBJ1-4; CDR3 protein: CASSPTGDGDEKLFF
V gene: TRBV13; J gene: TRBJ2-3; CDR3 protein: CASSSLAGGHTQYF
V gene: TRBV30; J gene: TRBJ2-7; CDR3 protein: CAWSPRNYEQYF
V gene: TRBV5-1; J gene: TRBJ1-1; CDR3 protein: CASSFRENTEAFF
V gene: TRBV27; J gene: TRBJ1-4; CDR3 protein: CASSSDRTQATNEKLFF
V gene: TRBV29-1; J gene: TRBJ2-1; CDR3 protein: CSVLTGDYNEQFF
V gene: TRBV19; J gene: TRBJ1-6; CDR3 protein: CASSIWDSNSPLHF
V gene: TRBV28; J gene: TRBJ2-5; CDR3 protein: CASRPVGGETQYF
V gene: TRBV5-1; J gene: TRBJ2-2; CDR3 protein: CASSFPPGKGTGELFF
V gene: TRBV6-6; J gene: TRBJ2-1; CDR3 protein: CASKGPGDLNEQFF
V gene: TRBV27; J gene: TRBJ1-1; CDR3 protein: CASSLYPATGEAFF
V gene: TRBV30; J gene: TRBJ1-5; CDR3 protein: CAWSTTTGNQPQHF
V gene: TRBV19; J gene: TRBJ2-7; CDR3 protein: CASSWDISYEQYF
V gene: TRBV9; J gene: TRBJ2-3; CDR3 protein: CASKGLAGGATQYF
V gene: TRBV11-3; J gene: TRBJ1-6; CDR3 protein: CASSAVTGAPLHF
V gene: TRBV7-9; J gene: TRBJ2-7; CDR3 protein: CASSPQGYRDHYEQYF
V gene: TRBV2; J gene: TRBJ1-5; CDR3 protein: CATRPGGTYSNQPQHF
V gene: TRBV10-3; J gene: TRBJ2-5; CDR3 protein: CAISDGAAGEQETQYF
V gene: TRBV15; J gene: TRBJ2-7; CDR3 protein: CATSSPSGSTYEQYF
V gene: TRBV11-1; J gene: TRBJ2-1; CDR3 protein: CASSTVQGFNEQFF
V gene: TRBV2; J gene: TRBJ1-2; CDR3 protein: CASSEGGRGGYTF
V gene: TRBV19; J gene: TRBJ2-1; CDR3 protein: CASSSPSGTYNEQFF
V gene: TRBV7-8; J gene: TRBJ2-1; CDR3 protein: CASSQRGQVEQFF
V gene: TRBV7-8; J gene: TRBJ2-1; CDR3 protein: CASSYSGGEVYNEQFF
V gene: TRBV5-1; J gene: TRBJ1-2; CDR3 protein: CASSPFQGHYGYTF
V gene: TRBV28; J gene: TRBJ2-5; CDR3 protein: CASSETLGLAGAETQYF
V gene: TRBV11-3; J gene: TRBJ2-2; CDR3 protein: CASSPVLRELFF
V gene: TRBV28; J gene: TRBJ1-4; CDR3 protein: CASSRPGDNEKLFF
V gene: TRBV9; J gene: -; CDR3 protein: CASSAWDRGYEQYF
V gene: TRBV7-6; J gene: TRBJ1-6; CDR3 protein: CASSLDGTGNSPLHF
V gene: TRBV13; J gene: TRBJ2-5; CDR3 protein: CASSPPAGGPNQETQYF